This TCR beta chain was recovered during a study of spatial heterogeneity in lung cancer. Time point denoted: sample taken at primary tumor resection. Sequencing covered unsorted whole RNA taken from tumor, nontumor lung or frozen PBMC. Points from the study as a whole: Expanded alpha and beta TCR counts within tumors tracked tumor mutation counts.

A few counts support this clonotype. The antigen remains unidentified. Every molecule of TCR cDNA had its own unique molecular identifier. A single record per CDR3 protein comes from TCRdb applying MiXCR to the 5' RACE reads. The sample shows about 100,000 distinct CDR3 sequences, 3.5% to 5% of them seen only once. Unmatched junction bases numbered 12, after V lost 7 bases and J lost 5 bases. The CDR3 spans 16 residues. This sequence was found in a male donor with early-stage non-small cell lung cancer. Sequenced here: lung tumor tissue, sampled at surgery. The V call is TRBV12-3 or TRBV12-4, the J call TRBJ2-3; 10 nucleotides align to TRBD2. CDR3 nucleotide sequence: TGTGCCAGCACCAAAGGACTAGCGGCAGTTTTAGATACGCAGTATTTT. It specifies CASTKGLAAVLDTQYF.